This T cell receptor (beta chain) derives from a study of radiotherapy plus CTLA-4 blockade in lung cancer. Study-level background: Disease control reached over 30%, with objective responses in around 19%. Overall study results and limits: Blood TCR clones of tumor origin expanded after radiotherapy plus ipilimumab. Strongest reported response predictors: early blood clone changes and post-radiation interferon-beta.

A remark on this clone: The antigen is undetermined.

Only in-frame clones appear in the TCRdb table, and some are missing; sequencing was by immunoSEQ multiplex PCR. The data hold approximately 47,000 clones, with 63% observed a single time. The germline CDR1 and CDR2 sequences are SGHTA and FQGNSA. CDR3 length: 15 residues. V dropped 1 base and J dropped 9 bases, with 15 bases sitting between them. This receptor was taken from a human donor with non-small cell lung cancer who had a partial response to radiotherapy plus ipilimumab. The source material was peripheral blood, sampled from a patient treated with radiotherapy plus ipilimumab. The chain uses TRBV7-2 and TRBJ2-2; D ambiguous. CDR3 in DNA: TGTGCCAGCAGCTTAGACTACTCGAGCTTGAGGGAGCTGTTTTTT. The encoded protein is CASSLDYSSLRELFF.